This TCR beta chain is from a study of HIV-infected children after antiretroviral therapy interruption. Across the study: Weeks 0, 12, interruption end (24 or 48), and about 3 years post-study gave interruption-arm samples.

The table lists this clonotype with many counts. The treatment denotes: PENTA 11 planned treatment interruption arm or continuous ART arm. RNA-based 3' RACE libraries used unique molecular identifiers. TCRdb independently ran MiXCR on the 3' RACE reads; one entry per CDR3 protein. The sample consists of 70,000 to 90,000 distinct CDR3 sequences, around 6.9% of them appearing once. The sample was CD45RA+ CD4+ T cells from PBMCs, pooled from several time points, taken from a donor given antiretroviral therapy, either interrupted or continuous. The subset is: naive CD4+ CD45RA+ CD45RO- T cells. This TCR was sampled from a pool of human donors with HIV.

For the CDR3, the DNA is TGTGCCAGCAGCTTACTCCAGGACCCTGCCTACGAGCAGTACTTC. Its translation: CASSLLQDPAYEQYF. The J gene is TRBJ2-7, the V gene TRBV11-2; D gene uncertain. This CDR3 contains 15 residues. The V gene's germline CDR1 is SGHAT and CDR2 FQNNGV. With 2 bases removed from V and 2 bases from J, the gap between germline ends came to 13 bases.